This T cell receptor (beta chain) is drawn from a study of shared clonotypes between healthy human individuals. Study-wide results and caveats: In this cohort, only blood was sampled, and tissue repertoires likely differ. Shared clonotypes across all four donors exceeded non-shared ones in generation probability.

Repertoires were generated with immunoSEQ multiplex PCR, while TCRdb's copy carries only in-frame clones and drops some. The sample shows roughly 1.4 million clones, approximately 98.5% of them seen only once. There are 14 residues in the CDR3. V was pared by 7 bases and J by 0 bases, with 7 bases between. In germline, CDR1 is SNHLY, CDR2 FYNNEI. Points on this clone: The antigen remains undetermined.

The sequence was collected from a man aged 25-45 years in good health. This chain connects TRBV2 to TRBJ2-6; a weak D match, TRBD2 (5 bases). Sequenced: naive CD4+ T cells sorted from blood. Subset described: CD45RA+ positively selected. The CDR3 sequence: CASTDFSGANVLTF. CDR3 sequence (DNA): TGTGCCAGCACGGACTTCTCTGGGGCCAACGTCCTGACTTTC.